The clone carrying this T cell receptor beta chain was seen more than once but under ten times. Its antigen is as yet unknown. Trimming removed 3 bases from V and 5 bases from J, with 16 bases in between. Germline-derived CDR1 and CDR2 are KGHDR and SFDVKD. This CDR3 has 15 residues. This sample was taken from a study of T-cell memory formation after mild COVID-19. Looking at the study overall: Clusters were largely donor specific. Study-level results: Pre-infection memory showed some responding clones, and this suggested that cross-reactive memory joined. Confirmation was lacking for SARS-CoV-2 specificity of second-wave clones that peaked on day 37.

5'RACE with constant-segment primers yielded barcoded, UMI-tagged TCR alpha and TCR beta cDNA libraries. In TCRdb, the 5' RACE reads were re-called with MiXCR into one record per CDR3 protein. The sample lists 500,000 to 650,000 distinct CDR3 sequences; less than 25% were seen once. This clonotype was sampled from an adult woman who had mild COVID-19 (a few samples of this study predate the infection). Cell type and time point are not known. The chain recombines TRBV24-1 with TRBJ2-7, with a possible D match to TRBD1 (6 bases). Material: PBMCs or a T cell subset sorted from them (not recorded which). The CDR3 loop is CATSDATGPAHEQYF. CDR3 nucleotide sequence: TGTGCCACCAGTGATGCCACAGGGCCAGCGCACGAGCAGTACTTC.